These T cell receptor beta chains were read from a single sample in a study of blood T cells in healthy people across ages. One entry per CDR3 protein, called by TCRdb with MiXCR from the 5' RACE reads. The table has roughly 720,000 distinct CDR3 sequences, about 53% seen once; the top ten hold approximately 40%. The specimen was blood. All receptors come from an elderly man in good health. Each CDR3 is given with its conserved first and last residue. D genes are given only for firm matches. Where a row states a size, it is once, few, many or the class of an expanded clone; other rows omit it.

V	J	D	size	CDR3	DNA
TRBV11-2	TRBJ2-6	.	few	CASSAGGLPGANVLTF	TGTGCCAGCAGCGCAGGCGGCCTCCCTGGGGCCAACGTCCTGACTTTC
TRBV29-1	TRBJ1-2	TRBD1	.	CSVVGVRDRGGGYTF	TGCAGCGTTGTAGGTGTGAGGGACAGGGGTGGCGGCTACACCTTC
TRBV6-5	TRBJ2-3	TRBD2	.	CASSYRLSGASTDTQYF	TGTGCCAGCAGTTACCGCCTTAGCGGGGCGAGCACAGATACGCAGTATTTT
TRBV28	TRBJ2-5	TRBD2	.	CASSPHQAGGQETQYF	TGTGCCAGCAGTCCCCACCAGGCGGGAGGCCAAGAGACCCAGTACTTC
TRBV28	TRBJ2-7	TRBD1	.	CASSFPTTGGGFDEQYF	TGTGCCAGCAGTTTTCCTACAACAGGGGGCGGTTTCGACGAGCAGTACTTC
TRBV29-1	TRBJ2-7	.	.	CSVLTTGYEQYF	TGCAGCGTCCTGACTACAGGGTACGAGCAGTACTTC
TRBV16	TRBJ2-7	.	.	CASSQIVQTYEQYF	TGTGCCAGCAGCCAAATCGTACAGACCTACGAGCAGTACTTC
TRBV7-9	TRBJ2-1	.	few	CASSFSRGRGHEQFF	TGTGCCAGCAGCTTCAGCCGGGGCAGGGGTCATGAGCAGTTCTTC
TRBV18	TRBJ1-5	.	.	CASSPDSSYSNQPQHF	TGTGCCAGCTCACCCGACAGTTCCTATAGCAATCAGCCCCAGCATTTT
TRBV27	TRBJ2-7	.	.	CASSGLDRAYEQYF	TGTGCCAGCAGCGGCTTGGACAGAGCCTACGAGCAGTACTTC